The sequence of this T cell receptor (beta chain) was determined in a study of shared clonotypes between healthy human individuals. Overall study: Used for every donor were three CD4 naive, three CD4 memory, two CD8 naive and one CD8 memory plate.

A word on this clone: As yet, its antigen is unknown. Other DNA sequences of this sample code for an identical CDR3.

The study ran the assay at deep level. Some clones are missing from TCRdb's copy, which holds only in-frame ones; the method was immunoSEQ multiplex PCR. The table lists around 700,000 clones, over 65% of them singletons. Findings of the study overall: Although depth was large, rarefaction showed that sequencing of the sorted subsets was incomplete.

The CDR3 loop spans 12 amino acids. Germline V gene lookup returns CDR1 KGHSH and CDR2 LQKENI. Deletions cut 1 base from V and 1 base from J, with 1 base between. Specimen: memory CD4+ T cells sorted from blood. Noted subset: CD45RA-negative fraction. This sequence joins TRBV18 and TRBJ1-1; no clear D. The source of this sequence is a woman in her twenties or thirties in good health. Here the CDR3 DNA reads TGTGCCAGCTCACCACAGAACACTGAAGCTTTCTTT. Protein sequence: CASSPQNTEAFF. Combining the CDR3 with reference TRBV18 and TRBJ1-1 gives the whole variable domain NAGVMQNPRHLVRRRGQEARLRCSPMKGHSHVYWYRQLPEEGLKFMVYLQKENIIDESGMPKERFSAEFPKEGPSILRIQQVVRGDSAAYFCASSPQNTEAFFGQGTRLTVV.